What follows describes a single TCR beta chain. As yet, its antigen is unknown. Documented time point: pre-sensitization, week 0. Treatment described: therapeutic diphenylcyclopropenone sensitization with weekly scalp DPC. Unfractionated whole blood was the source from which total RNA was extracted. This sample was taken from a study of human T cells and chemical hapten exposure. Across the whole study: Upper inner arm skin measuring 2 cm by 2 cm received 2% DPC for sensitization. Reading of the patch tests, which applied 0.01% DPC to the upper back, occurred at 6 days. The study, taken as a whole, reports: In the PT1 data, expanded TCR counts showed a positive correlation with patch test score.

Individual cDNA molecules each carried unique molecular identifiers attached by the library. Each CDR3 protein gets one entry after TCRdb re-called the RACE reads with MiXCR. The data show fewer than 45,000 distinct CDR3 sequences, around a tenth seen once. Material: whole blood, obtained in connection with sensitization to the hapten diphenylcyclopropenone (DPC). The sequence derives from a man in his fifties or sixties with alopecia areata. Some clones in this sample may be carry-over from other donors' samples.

CDR3 bases: TGTGCCAGCACCCAAACTAGCGGGAGGGCAAATGAGCAGTTCTTC. It yields the protein CASTQTSGRANEQFF. The chain links TRBV7-6 to TRBJ2-1, with 13 bases matching TRBD2. This CDR3 contains 15 residues. The germline V gene encodes CDR1 SGHVS and CDR2 FNYEAQ. Losses at the gene ends were 7 bases for V and 7 bases for J; bases not matched to a gene: 7.